A selection of T cell receptor beta chains follows, all from one sample in a study of T cells in Graves' hyperthyroidism and ophthalmopathy. MiXCR, run by TCRdb on the multiplex PCR reads, gives a single entry per CDR3 protein. The sample lists a few hundred thousand distinct CDR3 sequences; just over 14% were seen once. The sample was blood. These receptors all stem from a woman aged 40 to 49 with Graves' hyperthyroidism that later progressed to Graves' ophthalmopathy. CDR3s include the opening cysteine and the closing phenylalanine or tryptophan. D genes are given only for firm matches. The size field is filled for only some rows; it gives once, few, many or a size class.

D,J,size,V,DNA,CDR3
NA,TRBJ1-1,few,TRBV4-1,TGCGCCAGCAGCCAGCCCTGGTGGAGCTCGATGGGGAACACTGAAGCTTTCTTT,CASSQPWWSSMGNTEAFF
NA,TRBJ2-7,many,TRBV25-1,TGTGCCAGCAGTGCTGTGGGGGGGCGAACGAGGGAGCAGTACTTC,CASSAVGGRTREQYF
TRBD2,TRBJ2-1,many,TRBV24-1,TGTGCCACCGGGACCGGGACTAGCCCTCGCAATGAGCAGTTCTTC,CATGTGTSPRNEQFF
TRBD1,TRBJ2-1,many,TRBV10-3,TGTGCCATCCTGGGACAGGGGGCTGGTAATGAGCAGTTCTTC,CAILGQGAGNEQFF
TRBD1,TRBJ1-6,NA,TRBV5-6,TGTGCCAGCAGCGGGGGACAGGGATATAATTCACCCCGCCACTTT,CASSGGQGYNSPRHF
NA,TRBJ1-2,NA,TRBV28,TGTGCCAGCAGTTTACCGCAGCTAAACTATGGCTACACCTTC,CASSLPQLNYGYTF
NA,TRBJ2-7,many,TRBV5-6,TGTGCCAGCAGGGAGTGGGGGTACGAGCAGTACTTC,CASREWGYEQYF
NA,TRBJ1-2,NA,TRBV3-1,TGTGCCAGCAGCCAAGTGAAAGGGGGCTACACCTTC,CASSQVKGGYTF
NA,TRBJ2-7,few,TRBV6-6,TGTGCCAGCAGTTACGATTGGCGAGCCTACGGGCAGTACTTC,CASSYDWRAYGQYF
NA,TRBJ2-7,many,TRBV2,TGTGCCAGCAGGGGCAATGCCTACGAGCAGTACTTC,CASRGNAYEQYF
TRBD1,TRBJ2-1,many,TRBV3-1,TGTGCCAGCAGCCCTGGGACAGGGGGCTACAATGAGCAGTTCTTC,CASSPGTGGYNEQFF
NA,TRBJ2-3,many,TRBV7-6,TGTGCCAGCAGCATCCGGACGGCCAGCACAGATACGCAGTATTTT,CASSIRTASTDTQYF
TRBD2,TRBJ2-1,many,TRBV11-2,TGTGCCAGCAGCTTAGTAGGAACTAGCGGGAGGGCCGACGATGAGCAGTTCTTC,CASSLVGTSGRADDEQFF
TRBD1,TRBJ2-6,many,TRBV12-3/TRBV12-4,TGTGCCAGCAGTTTGGGCTTCGGCGGGACAGGGAGGTCTGGGGCCAACGTCCTGACTTTC,CASSLGFGGTGRSGANVLTF
NA,TRBJ1-1,NA,TRBV20-1,TGCAGTGCTAATGATGTTCTAGGGTTTCGAAAGACTGAAGCTTTCTTT,CSANDVLGFRKTEAFF
TRBD1,TRBJ1-2,NA,TRBV12-3/TRBV12-4,TGTGCCAGCAGTTTGGGACAGGGGGCGAGAGGCTATGGCTACACCTTC,CASSLGQGARGYGYTF
TRBD2,TRBJ2-7,many,TRBV20-1,TGCAGTGCTAGAGATTTGACTAGCGGGTCTAACGAGCAGTACTTC,CSARDLTSGSNEQYF
TRBD2,TRBJ2-7,NA,TRBV20-1,TGCAGTGCTCGCCCACTAGCGGGAGGGTTCTCCGAGCAGTACTTC,CSARPLAGGFSEQYF
TRBD1,TRBJ2-1,many,TRBV5-1,TGCGCCAGCAGCTTGGCCAGGGACAGGGTGATGAATGAGCAGTTCTTC,CASSLARDRVMNEQFF
NA,TRBJ2-7,many,TRBV11-1,TGTGCCAGCAGCTTCGCCGAGGCACCCGGACCATACGAGCAGTACTTC,CASSFAEAPGPYEQYF
NA,TRBJ2-1,many,TRBV5-4,TGTGCCAGCAGATCGACGGGGGAAACGTCGGATGAGCAGTTCTTC,CASRSTGETSDEQFF
NA,TRBJ1-5,many,TRBV11-2,TGTGCCAGCAGCTTAGTGCGAGATCAGCCCCAGCATTTT,CASSLVRDQPQHF
NA,TRBJ1-2,few,TRBV5-4,TGTGCCAGCAGCTTGCGCGGCCTGGGGTATGGCTACACCTTC,CASSLRGLGYGYTF
TRBD1,TRBJ1-3,few,TRBV30,TGTGCCTGGAGTGGACAGGGGGTTAAGAACTCTGGAAACACCATATATTTT,CAWSGQGVKNSGNTIYF
NA,TRBJ2-1,many,TRBV2,TGTGCCAGCATTGGGGCCGAAGTGGATGAGCAGTTCTTC,CASIGAEVDEQFF
TRBD1,TRBJ1-4,NA,TRBV6-1,TGTGCCAGCAGTGAATGGGACAGGAATGAAAAACTGTTTTTT,CASSEWDRNEKLFF